These T cell receptor beta chains were read from a single sample in a study of blood T cell repertoires in COVID-19. Generated by immunoSEQ multiplex PCR, the TCRdb table keeps only in-frame clones and is missing some. The sample yields over 600,000 clones, approximately 90% seen once. Sequences were obtained from peripheral blood. These receptors all stem from a woman younger than 35 with acute or convalescent COVID-19. The CDR3 runs from the conserved cysteine through the conserved F or W. The order of the fields is J gene, V gene, clone size, D gene, CDR3 protein, CDR3 DNA. D genes are given only for firm matches. Clone size is not always given. Where it is, it says once, few, many or a class for expanded clones.

J gene: TRBJ2-1
V gene: TRBV2
clone size: -
D gene: TRBD2
CDR3 protein: CASSPIRATSGVNEQFF
CDR3 DNA: TGTGCCAGCAGCCCGATACGCGCGACTAGCGGGGTTAATGAGCAGTTCTTC

J gene: TRBJ2-7
V gene: TRBV14
clone size: -
D gene: -
CDR3 protein: CASSLGTEQYF
CDR3 DNA: TGTGCCAGCAGCCTCGGTACCGAGCAGTACTTC

J gene: TRBJ1-2
V gene: TRBV4-3
clone size: few
D gene: -
CDR3 protein: CASSQESSQGMVGYTF
CDR3 DNA: TGCGCCAGCAGCCAAGAGAGTTCTCAGGGCATGGTAGGCTACACCTTC

J gene: TRBJ2-5
V gene: TRBV28
clone size: -
D gene: TRBD1
CDR3 protein: CASTRRTGGRQETQYF
CDR3 DNA: TGTGCCAGCACCCGGCGGACAGGTGGTAGACAAGAGACCCAGTACTTC

J gene: TRBJ1-1
V gene: TRBV9
clone size: -
D gene: TRBD1
CDR3 protein: CASSPTGARDTEAFF
CDR3 DNA: TGTGCCAGCAGCCCTACAGGGGCACGAGACACTGAAGCTTTCTTT

J gene: TRBJ1-5
V gene: TRBV20-1
clone size: -
D gene: -
CDR3 protein: CSASPGNQPQHF
CDR3 DNA: TGCAGTGCTAGTCCGGGGAATCAGCCCCAGCATTTT

J gene: TRBJ1-2
V gene: TRBV3-1/TRBV3-2
clone size: -
D gene: -
CDR3 protein: CASSQGYTGRKGYTF
CDR3 DNA: TGTGCCAGCAGCCAAGGATATACAGGGCGTAAAGGCTACACCTTC

J gene: TRBJ2-7
V gene: TRBV5-6
clone size: -
D gene: -
CDR3 protein: CASSFYSSWRDEQYF
CDR3 DNA: TGTGCCAGCAGCTTTTACAGCTCATGGCGCGACGAGCAGTACTTC

J gene: TRBJ1-5
V gene: TRBV29-1
clone size: -
D gene: -
CDR3 protein: CSVDSQFDQPQHF
CDR3 DNA: TGCAGCGTTGATTCCCAGTTCGATCAGCCCCAGCATTTT

J gene: TRBJ1-3
V gene: TRBV2
clone size: -
D gene: TRBD1
CDR3 protein: CASRTGEAGNTIYF
CDR3 DNA: TGTGCCAGCCGGACAGGGGAGGCTGGAAACACCATATATTTT

J gene: TRBJ2-3
V gene: TRBV30
clone size: -
D gene: -
CDR3 protein: CAWKRGGSTDTQYF
CDR3 DNA: TGTGCCTGGAAAAGGGGGGGTAGCACAGATACGCAGTATTTT

J gene: TRBJ2-7
V gene: TRBV18
clone size: -
D gene: -
CDR3 protein: CASSPPEGISYEQYF
CDR3 DNA: TGTGCCAGCTCACCACCAGAGGGAATATCCTACGAGCAGTACTTC

J gene: TRBJ2-5
V gene: TRBV27
clone size: once
D gene: TRBD1
CDR3 protein: CASSLVTGGETQYF
CDR3 DNA: TGTGCCAGCAGTTTAGTTACAGGGGGAGAGACCCAGTACTTC

J gene: TRBJ1-6
V gene: TRBV12-3/TRBV12-4
clone size: -
D gene: -
CDR3 protein: CASLAGNTSPLHF
CDR3 DNA: TGTGCCAGCCTCGCAGGGAATACGTCACCCCTCCACTTT

J gene: TRBJ2-4
V gene: TRBV9
clone size: -
D gene: -
CDR3 protein: CASSVAGRDGENIQYF
CDR3 DNA: TGTGCCAGCAGCGTAGCTGGGCGGGACGGGGAAAACATTCAGTACTTC

J gene: TRBJ2-5
V gene: TRBV4-3
clone size: once
D gene: -
CDR3 protein: CASSQGSLRGETQYF
CDR3 DNA: TGCGCCAGCAGCCAAGGTAGTTTAAGAGGAGAGACCCAGTACTTC

J gene: TRBJ2-7
V gene: TRBV4-2
clone size: -
D gene: -
CDR3 protein: CASSQGLISYEQYF
CDR3 DNA: TGTGCCAGCAGCCAAGGACTGATCTCCTACGAGCAGTACTTC

J gene: TRBJ1-6
V gene: TRBV7-9
clone size: -
D gene: -
CDR3 protein: CASSTTDSNSPLHF
CDR3 DNA: TGTGCCAGCAGCACGACAGACAGTAATTCACCCCTCCACTTT

J gene: TRBJ1-2
V gene: TRBV19
clone size: -
D gene: -
CDR3 protein: CASRAPFNYGYTF
CDR3 DNA: TGTGCCAGTAGGGCCCCCTTTAACTATGGCTACACCTTC

J gene: TRBJ1-3
V gene: TRBV29-1
clone size: -
D gene: TRBD1
CDR3 protein: CSVVLKGWDRTSKDHSGDTIYF
CDR3 DNA: TGCAGCGTTGTCCTAAAGGGATGGGACAGGACCTCGAAGGATCACTCTGGTGACACCATATATTTT

J gene: TRBJ2-5
V gene: TRBV30
clone size: -
D gene: -
CDR3 protein: CAWSLAEKTQYF
CDR3 DNA: TGTGCCTGGAGTCTGGCAGAAAAGACCCAGTACTTC

J gene: TRBJ2-1
V gene: TRBV6-1
clone size: once
D gene: -
CDR3 protein: CASQDSYNEQFF
CDR3 DNA: TGTGCCAGCCAGGACTCCTACAATGAGCAGTTCTTC

J gene: TRBJ1-1
V gene: TRBV5-5
clone size: -
D gene: -
CDR3 protein: CASSLAGFGTEAFF
CDR3 DNA: TGTGCCAGCAGCTTGGCAGGGTTCGGCACTGAAGCTTTCTTT

J gene: TRBJ1-5
V gene: TRBV6-6
clone size: -
D gene: TRBD1
CDR3 protein: CASSYGTGGQPQHF
CDR3 DNA: TGTGCCAGCAGTTACGGGACAGGCGGTCAGCCCCAGCATTTT

J gene: TRBJ1-4
V gene: TRBV9
clone size: once
D gene: -
CDR3 protein: CASSRLPSATNEKLFF
CDR3 DNA: TGTGCCAGCAGCCGCCTTCCAAGCGCAACTAATGAAAAACTGTTTTTT

J gene: TRBJ2-5
V gene: TRBV3-1/TRBV3-2
clone size: -
D gene: TRBD2
CDR3 protein: CASSRTSGGRETQYF
CDR3 DNA: TGTGCCAGCAGCCGGACTAGCGGGGGGCGGGAGACCCAGTACTTC

J gene: TRBJ1-2
V gene: TRBV29-1
clone size: -
D gene: -
CDR3 protein: CSVVGSNGYTF
CDR3 DNA: TGCAGCGTTGTCGGGAGTAATGGCTACACCTTC

J gene: TRBJ2-7
V gene: TRBV9
clone size: -
D gene: -
CDR3 protein: CASSDRLGGGTYEQYF
CDR3 DNA: TGTGCCAGCAGCGATCGACTTGGGGGCGGTACCTACGAGCAGTACTTC

J gene: TRBJ2-3
V gene: TRBV2
clone size: -
D gene: TRBD2
CDR3 protein: CAGGGPTDTQYF
CDR3 DNA: TGTGCCGGCGGGGGACCGACCGATACGCAGTATTTT